These T cell receptor beta chains were read from a single sample in a study of blood T cell repertoires in COVID-19. Sequencing was performed with immunoSEQ multiplex PCR; in TCRdb, only in-frame clones are kept and a portion is missing. The repertoire holds 370,000 or so clones, with more than 75% as singletons. The sequencing sample was made of peripheral blood. These receptor sequences come from a human donor with acute or convalescent COVID-19. The donor label of this sample is uncertain. Both conserved end residues are part of each CDR3. The D gene is left open where the match is weak. Some rows have no size entry. The others give once, few or many, or a class for an expanded clone.

D gene: NA
J gene: TRBJ2-7
clone size: NA
V gene: TRBV19
CDR3 length: 13
CDR3 protein: CASSIGISYEQYF
CDR3 DNA: TGTGCCAGTAGTATCGGTATAAGCTACGAGCAGTACTTC

D gene: NA
J gene: TRBJ2-7
clone size: NA
V gene: TRBV5-5
CDR3 length: 15
CDR3 protein: CASRRAGTLSYEQYF
CDR3 DNA: TGTGCCAGCAGACGGGCCGGGACACTCTCCTACGAGCAGTACTTC

D gene: NA
J gene: TRBJ1-5
clone size: few
V gene: TRBV6-1
CDR3 length: 15
CDR3 protein: CASSEFSGINQPQHF
CDR3 DNA: TGTGCCAGCAGTGAATTTTCAGGGATTAATCAGCCCCAGCATTTT

D gene: TRBD1
J gene: TRBJ2-1
clone size: NA
V gene: TRBV6-5
CDR3 length: 14
CDR3 protein: CASSRTGGYNEQFF
CDR3 DNA: TGTGCCAGCAGTCGGACAGGGGGCTACAATGAGCAGTTCTTC

D gene: NA
J gene: TRBJ1-2
clone size: NA
V gene: TRBV11-2
CDR3 length: 14
CDR3 protein: CASSLGQANYGYTF
CDR3 DNA: TGTGCCAGCAGCTTAGGTCAGGCGAACTATGGCTACACCTTC

D gene: NA
J gene: TRBJ2-7
clone size: NA
V gene: TRBV19
CDR3 length: 11
CDR3 protein: CASRAGLEQYF
CDR3 DNA: TGTGCCAGTAGGGCAGGGCTGGAGCAGTACTTC

D gene: TRBD1
J gene: TRBJ2-1
clone size: NA
V gene: TRBV18
CDR3 length: 18
CDR3 protein: CASSPPTIGTGVRNEQFF
CDR3 DNA: TGTGCCAGCTCACCACCTACAATAGGGACAGGGGTTCGAAATGAGCAGTTCTTC

D gene: NA
J gene: TRBJ1-2
clone size: NA
V gene: TRBV5-5
CDR3 length: 13
CDR3 protein: CASSLVANYGYTF
CDR3 DNA: TGTGCCAGCAGCTTGGTGGCAAACTATGGCTACACCTTC

D gene: NA
J gene: TRBJ1-2
clone size: NA
V gene: TRBV5-1
CDR3 length: 14
CDR3 protein: CASSEPGIPYGYTF
CDR3 DNA: TGCGCCAGCAGCGAGCCGGGGATACCCTATGGCTACACCTTC

D gene: TRBD1
J gene: TRBJ2-5
clone size: NA
V gene: TRBV11-3
CDR3 length: 17
CDR3 protein: CASSLGQGAPHQETQYF
CDR3 DNA: TGTGCCAGCAGCTTGGGGCAGGGGGCACCCCACCAAGAGACCCAGTACTTC

D gene: NA
J gene: TRBJ2-1
clone size: NA
V gene: TRBV5-1
CDR3 length: 14
CDR3 protein: CASSQGTLYNEQFF
CDR3 DNA: TGCGCCAGCAGCCAAGGGACACTGTACAATGAGCAGTTCTTC

D gene: NA
J gene: TRBJ1-1
clone size: NA
V gene: TRBV19
CDR3 length: 15
CDR3 protein: CASSIRGDSNTEAFF
CDR3 DNA: TGTGCCAGTAGTATAAGAGGGGACTCAAACACTGAAGCTTTCTTT

D gene: NA
J gene: TRBJ1-4
clone size: NA
V gene: TRBV3-1/TRBV3-2
CDR3 length: 16
CDR3 protein: CASSQRGWGSNEKLFF
CDR3 DNA: TGTGCCAGCAGCCAAAGGGGGTGGGGGTCTAATGAAAAACTGTTTTTT

D gene: NA
J gene: TRBJ1-5
clone size: NA
V gene: TRBV11-3
CDR3 length: 16
CDR3 protein: CASSFRPGVIVQPQHF
CDR3 DNA: TGTGCCAGCAGCTTTAGACCAGGGGTCATAGTTCAGCCCCAGCATTTT

D gene: TRBD2
J gene: TRBJ2-1
clone size: NA
V gene: TRBV27
CDR3 length: 13
CDR3 protein: CASSLGGSYEQFF
CDR3 DNA: TGTGCCAGCAGTTTAGGCGGGAGCTATGAGCAGTTCTTC

D gene: TRBD1
J gene: TRBJ1-6
clone size: once
V gene: TRBV3-1/TRBV3-2
CDR3 length: 14
CDR3 protein: CASSPGQGYSPLHF
CDR3 DNA: TGTGCCAGCAGCCCAGGACAGGGCTATTCACCCCTCCACTTT

D gene: TRBD1
J gene: TRBJ1-1
clone size: NA
V gene: TRBV7-9
CDR3 length: 13
CDR3 protein: CASIKTGGTEAFF
CDR3 DNA: TGTGCCAGCATTAAGACAGGGGGCACTGAAGCTTTCTTT

D gene: TRBD1
J gene: TRBJ2-5
clone size: NA
V gene: TRBV29-1
CDR3 length: 13
CDR3 protein: CSVKDRGKETQYF
CDR3 DNA: TGCAGCGTTAAGGACAGGGGTAAAGAGACCCAGTACTTC

D gene: NA
J gene: TRBJ1-6
clone size: few
V gene: TRBV28
CDR3 length: 18
CDR3 protein: CASSLSPGRSSYNSPLHF
CDR3 DNA: TGTGCCAGCAGTTTATCCCCGGGAAGAAGCTCCTATAATTCACCCCTCCACTTT

D gene: NA
J gene: TRBJ1-4
clone size: NA
V gene: TRBV28
CDR3 length: 15
CDR3 protein: CASSLGGTTAEKLFF
CDR3 DNA: TGTGCCAGCAGTTTAGGGGGCACTACAGCTGAAAAACTGTTTTTT

D gene: NA
J gene: TRBJ1-4
clone size: NA
V gene: TRBV7-9
CDR3 length: 16
CDR3 protein: CASSLFNGQKDEKLFF
CDR3 DNA: TGTGCCAGCAGCTTATTTAATGGACAGAAGGATGAAAAACTGTTTTTT

D gene: NA
J gene: TRBJ2-7
clone size: NA
V gene: TRBV19
CDR3 length: 16
CDR3 protein: CASNAGDISGSYEQYF
CDR3 DNA: TGTGCCAGTAATGCAGGGGACATATCAGGATCCTACGAGCAGTACTTC

D gene: TRBD1
J gene: TRBJ1-5
clone size: NA
V gene: TRBV19
CDR3 length: 15
CDR3 protein: CASRAQGVGNQPQHF
CDR3 DNA: TGTGCCAGTAGAGCACAGGGGGTTGGCAATCAGCCCCAGCATTTT

D gene: NA
J gene: TRBJ1-4
clone size: NA
V gene: TRBV7-9
CDR3 length: 15
CDR3 protein: CASSRGTGIGEKLFF
CDR3 DNA: TGTGCCAGCAGCCGTGGCACGGGGATTGGTGAAAAACTGTTTTTT

D gene: TRBD1
J gene: TRBJ1-2
clone size: NA
V gene: TRBV4-1
CDR3 length: 15
CDR3 protein: CASSQEGGQSYGYTF
CDR3 DNA: TGCGCCAGCAGCCAAGAGGGGGGACAGTCCTATGGCTACACCTTC

D gene: TRBD1
J gene: TRBJ1-2
clone size: once
V gene: TRBV27
CDR3 length: 15
CDR3 protein: CASREDRGRVYGYTF
CDR3 DNA: TGTGCCAGCAGGGAGGACAGGGGGCGGGTCTATGGCTACACCTTC

D gene: TRBD1
J gene: TRBJ1-3
clone size: NA
V gene: TRBV7-2
CDR3 length: 18
CDR3 protein: CASSSRGSAGGTGNTIYF
CDR3 DNA: TGTGCCAGCAGCTCCCGCGGGTCGGCAGGGGGGACTGGAAACACCATATATTTT

D gene: TRBD1
J gene: TRBJ1-4
clone size: NA
V gene: TRBV3-1/TRBV3-2
CDR3 length: 16
CDR3 protein: CASSRRSGQGGEKLFF
CDR3 DNA: TGTGCCAGCAGCCGACGGTCAGGACAGGGAGGGGAAAAACTGTTTTTT

D gene: TRBD1
J gene: TRBJ1-1
clone size: NA
V gene: TRBV14
CDR3 length: 20
CDR3 protein: CASRHRGSVNLDSMNTEAFF
CDR3 DNA: TGTGCCAGCAGGCACAGGGGGAGTGTAAATCTCGATTCTATGAACACTGAAGCTTTCTTT